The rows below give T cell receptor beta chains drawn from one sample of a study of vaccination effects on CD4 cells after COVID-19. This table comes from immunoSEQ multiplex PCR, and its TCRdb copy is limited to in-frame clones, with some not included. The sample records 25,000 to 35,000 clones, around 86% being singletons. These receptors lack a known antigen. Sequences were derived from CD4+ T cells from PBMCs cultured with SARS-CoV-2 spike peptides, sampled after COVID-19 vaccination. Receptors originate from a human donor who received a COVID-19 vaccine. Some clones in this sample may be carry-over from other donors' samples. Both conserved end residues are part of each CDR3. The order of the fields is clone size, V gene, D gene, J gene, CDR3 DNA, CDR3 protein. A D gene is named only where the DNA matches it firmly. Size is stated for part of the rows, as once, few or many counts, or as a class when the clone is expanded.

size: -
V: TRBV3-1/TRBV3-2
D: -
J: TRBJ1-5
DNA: TGTGCCAGCAGCCAAGCTGGAGGCAATCAGCCCCAGCATTTT
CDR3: CASSQAGGNQPQHF

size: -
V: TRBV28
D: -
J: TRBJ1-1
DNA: TGTGCCAGCAGTTTAGTCCCGACCGGGAACACTGAAGCTTTCTTT
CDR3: CASSLVPTGNTEAFF

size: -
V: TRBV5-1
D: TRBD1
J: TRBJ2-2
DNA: TGCGCCAGCAGCTCCCTGACAGGGGGCGGGACCGGGGAGCTGTTTTTT
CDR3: CASSSLTGGGTGELFF

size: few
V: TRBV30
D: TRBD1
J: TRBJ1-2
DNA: TGTGCCTGGAGTAACAGGGGGGGCTATCAGATCGATGGCTACACCTTC
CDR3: CAWSNRGGYQIDGYTF

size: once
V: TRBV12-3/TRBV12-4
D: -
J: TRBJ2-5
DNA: TGTGCCAGCAGTTCCCGGACTACTAGGCCCTCATACTTC
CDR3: CASSSRTTRPSYF

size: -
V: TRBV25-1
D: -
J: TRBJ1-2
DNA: TGTGCCAGCAGTGAATATGATGACTCCTATGGCTACACCTTC
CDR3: CASSEYDDSYGYTF

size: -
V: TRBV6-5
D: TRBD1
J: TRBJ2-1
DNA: TGTGCCAGCGCCGGGACAGGGGTTAGGAATGAGCAGTTCTTC
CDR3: CASAGTGVRNEQFF

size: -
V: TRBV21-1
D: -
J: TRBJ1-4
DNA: TGTGCCAGCAGTACTATTAGGCAGAGGAAAAATGAAAAACTGTTTTTT
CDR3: CASSTIRQRKNEKLFF

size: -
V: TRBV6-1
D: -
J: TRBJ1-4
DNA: TGTGCCAGCAGTAAAGCCCGTGGGCTGGCTAATGAAAAACTGTTTTTT
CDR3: CASSKARGLANEKLFF

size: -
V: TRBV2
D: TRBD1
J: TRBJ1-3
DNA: TGTGCCAGCAGCCCACAGGGGCTTCCTGGAAACACCATATATTTT
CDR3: CASSPQGLPGNTIYF

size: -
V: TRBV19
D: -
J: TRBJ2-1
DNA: TGTGCCAGTAGTATTAGGAAGGACAGCCACAATGAGCAGTTCTTC
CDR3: CASSIRKDSHNEQFF

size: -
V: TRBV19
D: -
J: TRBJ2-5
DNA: TGTGCCAGTTCCCCCGCTCACGGATCCAGGGGGACCCAGTACTTC
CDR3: CASSPAHGSRGTQYF

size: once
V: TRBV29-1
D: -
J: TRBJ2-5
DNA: TGCAGCCCCGGACAGAAAGAGACCCAGTACTTC
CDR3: CSPGQKETQYF

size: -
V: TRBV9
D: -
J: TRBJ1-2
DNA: TGTGCCAGCAGCCCCCGCGGCGGGGGGGGCTATGGCTACACCTTC
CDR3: CASSPRGGGGYGYTF

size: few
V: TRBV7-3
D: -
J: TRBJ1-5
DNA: TGTGCCAGCAGCCCCACGGGGGGGGCCGGGATAGTAGGCAATCAGCCCCAGCATTTT
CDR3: CASSPTGGAGIVGNQPQHF

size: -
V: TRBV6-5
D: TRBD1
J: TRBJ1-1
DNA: TGTGCCAGCAGATCACAGGGGAGGATGAACACTGAAGCTTTCTTT
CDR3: CASRSQGRMNTEAFF

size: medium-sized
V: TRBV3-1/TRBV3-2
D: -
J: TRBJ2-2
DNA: TGTGCCAGCAGCCAAGGGTGGGGGTCCACCGGGGAGCTGTTTTTT
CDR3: CASSQGWGSTGELFF

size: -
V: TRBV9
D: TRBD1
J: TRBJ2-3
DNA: TGTGCCAGCAGCGTAGCAGTCGGGGACAGGGATGGCACAGATACGCAGTATTTT
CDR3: CASSVAVGDRDGTDTQYF

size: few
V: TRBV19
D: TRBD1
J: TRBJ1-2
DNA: TGTGCCAGTAGACCCGGGACAGTCTATGGCTACACCTTC
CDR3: CASRPGTVYGYTF

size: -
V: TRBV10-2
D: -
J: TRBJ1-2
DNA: TGCGCCAGCAGTGAACCGGGACCGCTTAACTATGGCTACACCTTC
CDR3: CASSEPGPLNYGYTF

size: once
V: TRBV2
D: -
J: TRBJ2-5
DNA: TGTGCCAGCAGCGCACAGGGAGGACAAGAGACCCAGTACTTC
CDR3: CASSAQGGQETQYF

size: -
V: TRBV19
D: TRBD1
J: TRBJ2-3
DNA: TGTGCCAGTAGTATCGTGGGACAGACAGATACGCAGTATTTT
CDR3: CASSIVGQTDTQYF

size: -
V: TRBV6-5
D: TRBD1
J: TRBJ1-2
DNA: TGTGCCAGCAGGGGGACAGGGGCGCTCTATGGCTACACCTTC
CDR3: CASRGTGALYGYTF

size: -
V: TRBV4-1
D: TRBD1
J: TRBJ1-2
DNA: TGCGCCAGCAGCCTCCTAGGGGGCGGTAACTATGGCTACACCTTC
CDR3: CASSLLGGGNYGYTF

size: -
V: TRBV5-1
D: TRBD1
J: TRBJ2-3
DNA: TGCGCCAGCAGCAGACAGGGGGAAACAGATACGCAGTATTTT
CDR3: CASSRQGETDTQYF

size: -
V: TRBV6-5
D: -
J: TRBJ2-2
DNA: TGTGCCAGCAGTTACGGGCCTACGCCCACCGGGGAGCTGTTTTTT
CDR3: CASSYGPTPTGELFF

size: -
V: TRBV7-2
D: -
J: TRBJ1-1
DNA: TGTGCCAGCAGCTTGTCAGGGAACACTGAAGCTTTCTTT
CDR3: CASSLSGNTEAFF

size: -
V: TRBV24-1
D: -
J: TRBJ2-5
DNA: TGTGCCACCAGTGATTTAGGTCCGGGTCGGGAGACCCAGTACTTC
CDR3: CATSDLGPGRETQYF

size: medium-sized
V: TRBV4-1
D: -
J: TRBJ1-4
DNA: TGCGCCAGCAGCCACGAAAAACTGTTTTTT
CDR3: CASSHEKLFF

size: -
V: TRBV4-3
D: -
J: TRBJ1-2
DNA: TGCGCCAGCAGCCAAGTCCAACAGGGCAACTATGGCTACACCTTC
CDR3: CASSQVQQGNYGYTF

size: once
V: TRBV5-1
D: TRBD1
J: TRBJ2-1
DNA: TGCGCCAGCAACCCACAGGGGTACAATGAGCAGTTCTTC
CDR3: CASNPQGYNEQFF

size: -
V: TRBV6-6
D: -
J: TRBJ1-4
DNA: TGTGCCAGCAGTTACTCGAATGAAAAACTGTTTTTT
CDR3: CASSYSNEKLFF

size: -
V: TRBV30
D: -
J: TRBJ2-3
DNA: TGTGCCTGGAGTGGCGAAGAGGGGGTCACAGATACGCAGTATTTT
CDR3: CAWSGEEGVTDTQYF

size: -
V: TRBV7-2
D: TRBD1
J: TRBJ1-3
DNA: TGTGCCAGCAGCGTACAGGGGGCTGGAAACACCATATATTTT
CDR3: CASSVQGAGNTIYF

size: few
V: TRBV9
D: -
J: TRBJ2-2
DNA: TGTGCCAGCAGCCAACCTTGGGGGGAGCTGTTTTTT
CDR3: CASSQPWGELFF

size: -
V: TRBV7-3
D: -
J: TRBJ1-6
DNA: TGTGCCAGCAGATTAACCGTGAACTATAATTCACCCCTCCACTTT
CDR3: CASRLTVNYNSPLHF

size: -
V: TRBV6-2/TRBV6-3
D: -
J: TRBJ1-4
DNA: TGTGCCAGCAGCCAAACAGGGAGGAGGGAAAAACTGTTTTTT
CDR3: CASSQTGRREKLFF

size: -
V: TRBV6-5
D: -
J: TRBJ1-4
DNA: TGTGCCAGCAGACACAGGGAGTTTCGGGAAAAACTGTTTTTT
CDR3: CASRHREFREKLFF

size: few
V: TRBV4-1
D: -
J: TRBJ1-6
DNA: TGCGCCAGCAGCCCTTCCACAGTATCTAGTTCACCCCTCCACTTT
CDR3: CASSPSTVSSSPLHF

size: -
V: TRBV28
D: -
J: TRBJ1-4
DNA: TGTGCCAGCAGCCCTCCCCCTAGTGCAACTAATGAAAAACTGTTTTTT
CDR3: CASSPPPSATNEKLFF

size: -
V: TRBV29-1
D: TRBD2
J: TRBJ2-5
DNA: TGCAGCGTTGAAATCGGGGGGGGAGAGACCCAGTACTTC
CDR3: CSVEIGGGETQYF

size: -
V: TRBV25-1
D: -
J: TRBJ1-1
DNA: TGTGCCAGCAGTGTCACAGGGTTTGGCACTGAAGCTTTCTTT
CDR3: CASSVTGFGTEAFF

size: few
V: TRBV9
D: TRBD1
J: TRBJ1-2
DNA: TGTGCCAGCAGAACACAGGGGGCGGAGGGCTACACCTTC
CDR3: CASRTQGAEGYTF

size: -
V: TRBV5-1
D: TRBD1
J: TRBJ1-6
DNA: TGCGCCAGCAGCGCCGGGACAGGGGACTCACCCCTCCACTTT
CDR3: CASSAGTGDSPLHF

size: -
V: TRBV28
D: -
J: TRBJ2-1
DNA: TGTGCCAGCATGGGCAGTCTGCTCGATGAGCAGTTCTTC
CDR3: CASMGSLLDEQFF

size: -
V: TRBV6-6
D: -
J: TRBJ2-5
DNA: TGTGCCAGCAGCAACACCGGGCAGTTAGAGACCCAGTACTTC
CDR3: CASSNTGQLETQYF

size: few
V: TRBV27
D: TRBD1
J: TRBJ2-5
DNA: TGTGCCAGCAGTCTACGTTGGGACAGGGGAGAGACCCAGTACTTC
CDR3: CASSLRWDRGETQYF

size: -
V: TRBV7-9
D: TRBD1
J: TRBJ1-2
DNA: TGTGCCAGCAGCCAGACAGGGCCATCCTATGGCTACACCTTC
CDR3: CASSQTGPSYGYTF

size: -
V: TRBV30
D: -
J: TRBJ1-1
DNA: TGTGCCTGGAGTGAACAGGGTATGACTGAAGCTTTCTTT
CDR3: CAWSEQGMTEAFF

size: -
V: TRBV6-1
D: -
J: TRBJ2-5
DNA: TGTGCCAGCAGTGATTTCTACAGGCCGTACCAAGAGACCCAGTACTTC
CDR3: CASSDFYRPYQETQYF

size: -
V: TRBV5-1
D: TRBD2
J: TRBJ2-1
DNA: TGCGCCAGCAGCTTAGGACTAGCGGGGGGTTACAATGAGCAGTTCTTC
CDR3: CASSLGLAGGYNEQFF

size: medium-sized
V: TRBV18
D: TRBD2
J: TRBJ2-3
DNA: TGTGCCAGCTCACCCGGGACTAGCGGGAGCACAGATACGCAGTATTTT
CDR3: CASSPGTSGSTDTQYF